This entry lists 2 T cell receptor beta chains sequenced from one sample in a study of regulatory T cells in long-lasting Graves disease. Indicated time point: newly diagnosed GD, antithyroid drugs for less than 3 months. There was RNA extracted from PBMCs, and the TCR library was made from it. Construction of TCR beta libraries relied on iRepertoire HTBI primers and on Arm-PCR targeting CDR3 regions. TCRdb called the multiplex PCR reads again in MiXCR, with one record for every CDR3 protein. The table shows 200,000 to 250,000 distinct CDR3 sequences, with about 17% occurring only once. This material consisted of peripheral blood mononuclear cells (PBMCs), taken at new diagnosis, from a patient treated with antithyroid drugs. All receptors come from a female donor with Graves disease.

Ten or more counts support this clonotype. The V and J genes are TRBV4-3 and TRBJ2-2; the match to TRBD2 covers 11 bases. Trimming took 4 bases from V and 11 from J; bases not matched to a gene: 12. The germline gives CDR1 LGHNA, CDR2 YSLEER. This CDR3 has 16 amino acids. CDR3 residues: CASSLIPGLAVGELFF. The CDR3 DNA is TGCGCCAGCAGCCTGATACCGGGACTAGCGGTCGGAGAGCTGTTTTTT.

This clonotype was counted only a few times. It may be a read error: a sequence one base away is much more abundant. The chain couples TRBV12-3 or TRBV12-4 to TRBJ1-1; TRBD1 might be the D (5 bases). Deletions cut 3 bases from V and 7 bases from J, with 12 bases between. The CDR3 runs to 13 residues. The chain's CDR3 is CASSFGAWIEAFF. The CDR3 DNA is TGTGCCAGCAGTTTTGGGGCGTGGATTGAAGCTTTCTTT.